This T cell receptor beta chain emerged from a study of low-dose radiotherapy and immunotherapy resistance in tumors. Study as a whole: Across 26 weeks, 13 Gy in total went to Cohort 2, delivered as 1 Gy per fraction every two weeks. On an every-two-weeks schedule, patients received intravenous nivolumab 240 mg, along with ipilimumab 1 mg/kg every six weeks.

From germline, CDR1 is LGHDT and CDR2 YNNKEL (reference sequence). The CDR3 spans 17 residues. With V trimmed by 2 bases and J by 0 bases, 4 bases remained unmatched. The sample holds many counts of this clonotype. Time point described: after trial treatment. As for treatment: LDRT plus nivolumab, ipilimumab, low-dose cyclophosphamide and aspirin (RACIN trial). Tumors of eligible patients were advanced, solid and lacking tumor-infiltrating lymphocytes. First-strand cDNA used TRAV- and TRBV-specific primers, covering alpha and beta chains. TCR amplification used around 20 PCR cycles, a constant-region primer and a V-primer adapter. In vitro transcription amplified isolated mRNA. TCRdb independently ran MiXCR on the reads; one entry per CDR3 protein. The sample records some 100,000 distinct CDR3 sequences, less than 25% being singletons.

The receptor comes from a male donor with prostate cancer. Source: PBMCs, taken after low-dose radiotherapy plus immunotherapy. The chain recombines TRBV3-1 with TRBJ2-6; TRBD1 agrees at 7 bases. In DNA form, the CDR3 reads TGTGCCAGCAGCCAACCCTACAGGGGCTCTGGGGCCAACGTCCTGACTTTC. Protein: CASSQPYRGSGANVLTF.